The 29 T cell receptor beta chains reported below all come from one sample, sequenced in a study of shared clonotypes between healthy human individuals (TCRdb year 2020). The method behind the library was the immunoSEQ multiplex PCR assay. This immuneACCESS table, as held by TCRdb, lists in-frame sequences with V and J called but not all clones. Of the missing ones, under half trace to an unresolved V gene in checked studies; the others have no known cause. A total of about 560,000 clones appear in this sample, around three quarters of them only once. The ten largest account for around 12% of the sample. The sequenced material came from PBMCs. Source of these receptors: a woman in her thirties or forties in good health. Some clones in this sample may be carry-over from other donors' samples.

V usage is TRBV7-2 and J usage is TRBJ2-1, with 11 bases fitting TRBD2. The CDR3 has 15 residues. V lost 3 bases to trimming and J lost 6 bases; unmatched junction nucleotides: 4. Germline CDR1 reads SGHTA; CDR2 reads FQGNSA. CDR3: CASSFRLAGLNEQFF. The CDR3 DNA follows: TGTGCCAGCAGCTTCCGACTAGCGGGACTCAATGAGCAGTTCTTC.

The J gene is TRBJ2-2, the V gene TRBV7-2; D is unresolved. The V gene's germline CDR1 is SGHTA and CDR2 FQGNSA. The CDR3 has 13 residues. Trimming left V 5 bases short and J 6 bases short, with 10 bases between. In DNA form, the CDR3 reads TGTGCCAGCAGCAAGGTAGTTGCCGGGGAGCTGTTTTTT. Translating gives CASSKVVAGELFF.

The table lists this clone with a few counts. V and J are TRBV21-1 and TRBJ2-7; the table's TRBD2 call for D was not verified on the DNA. TRBV21-1 is a recognized pseudogene. This CDR3 is built from 13 residues. CDR3 sequence (DNA): TGTGCCAGCAGCAAAGATTCCTCTAACGAGCAGTACTTC. Translated: CASSKDSSNEQYF.

This clone was found a few times. This likely came from a read error, as a far larger clone is one base away. The same CDR3 is also encoded by other DNA sequences in this sample. This chain links TRBV7-3 with TRBJ2-3; D is unresolved. Germline values: CDR1 SGHTA, CDR2 FQGTGA. The CDR3 totals 13 residues. Trimming left V 5 bases short and J 6 bases short, with 12 bases between. This chain's CDR3 is CASSHPNEDTQYF. The CDR3 DNA reads TGTGCCAGCAGCCATCCCAATGAGGATACGCAGTATTTT.

The gene calls are TRBV2 and TRBJ2-4; 14 nucleotides agree with TRBD2. CDR3 length: 17 residues. J lost 7 bases, V lost 3 bases, and 8 bases had no gene match. Germline V gene sequence: CDR1 SNHLY, CDR2 FYNNEI. CDR3 amino acids: CASSDIGLAGGRNIQYF. As DNA, the CDR3 is TGTGCCAGCAGTGACATTGGACTAGCGGGAGGTCGGAACATTCAGTACTTC.

J is TRBJ2-5 and V is TRBV18; TRBD2 agrees at 10 bases. The CDR3 runs to 15 residues. CDR1 is KGHSH and CDR2 is LQKENI in the germline V gene. Losses at the gene ends were 3 bases for V and 5 bases for J; bases not matched to a gene: 6. CDR3 amino acids: CASSPPSGSWETQYF. CDR3 coding DNA: TGTGCCAGCTCACCCCCTAGCGGGAGCTGGGAGACCCAGTACTTC. Full variable domain (outside the CDR3, taken from reference TRBV18 and TRBJ2-5): NAGVMQNPRHLVRRRGQEARLRCSPMKGHSHVYWYRQLPEEGLKFMVYLQKENIIDESGMPKERFSAEFPKEGPSILRIQQVVRGDSAAYFCASSPPSGSWETQYFGPGTRLLVL.

With respect to this clone: This may stem from a read error, because a much larger clone lies one nucleotide away. The chain combines TRBV6-5 with TRBJ1-2; D perhaps matches TRBD1 (5 bases). CDR1 MNHEY and CDR2 SVGAGI come from the germline V gene. The CDR3 loop spans 15 amino acids. In nucleotides, the CDR3 is TGTGCCAGCAGTTACTTCTCAGGGCACCAGAATGGCTACACCTTT. This codes for CASSYFSGHQNGYTF.

In this sample, this clone turned up a few times. The J gene is TRBJ2-1, the V gene TRBV5-1; 7 bases are shared with TRBD2. The CDR3 sequence is 15 residues long. V gave up 3 bases and J gave up 7 bases; unmatched junction bases: 10. Germline V lookup: CDR1 SGHRS, CDR2 YFSETQ. Written as DNA, the CDR3 is TGCGCCAGCAGCTACACTAGCGTCGGGGGGAATGAGCAGTTCTTC. Its protein product is CASSYTSVGGNEQFF. Filled out from reference TRBV5-1 and TRBJ2-1, the complete variable domain reads KAGVTQTPRYLIKTRGQQVTLSCSPISGHRSVSWYQQTPGQGLQFLFEYFSETQRNKGNFPGRFSGRQFSNSRSEMNVSTLELGDSALYLCASSYTSVGGNEQFFGPGTRLTVL.

The gene calls are TRBV18 and TRBJ2-5; no reliable D call. Trimming pared 3 bases from V and 2 bases from J, leaving 13 bases between. Germline V lookup: CDR1 KGHSH, CDR2 LQKENI. The CDR3 is made up of 15 amino acids. CDR3 protein: CASSPRQSEQETQYF. The DNA of the CDR3 is TGTGCCAGCTCACCCCGGCAGTCGGAACAAGAGACCCAGTACTTC. Full variable domain (missing parts from reference TRBV18 and TRBJ2-5): NAGVMQNPRHLVRRRGQEARLRCSPMKGHSHVYWYRQLPEEGLKFMVYLQKENIIDESGMPKERFSAEFPKEGPSILRIQQVVRGDSAAYFCASSPRQSEQETQYFGPGTRLLVL.

This clone has more than one count but fewer than ten. The V and J genes are TRBV28 and TRBJ1-5; 9 bases fit TRBD1. This CDR3 is 15 amino acids long. Germline loops: CDR1 MDHEN, CDR2 SYDVKM. Trimming cost V 0 bases and J 6 bases; bases outside gene matches: 3. CDR3: CASSLWGQGSQPQHF. CDR3 nucleotides: TGTGCCAGCAGTTTATGGGGACAGGGAAGTCAGCCCCAGCATTTT.

There are many counts of this clone. The chain has TRBV5-4 and TRBJ1-3; a possible D gene is TRBD1 (5 bases). Trimming cost V 0 bases and J 1 base, with 8 bases left between them. The CDR3 sequence is 15 residues long. The V gene's germline CDR1 is SGHNT and CDR2 YYREEE (reference sequence). CDR3 bases: TGTGCCAGCAGCTTGGATTCAGGGTCTGGAAACACCATATATTTT. Protein: CASSLDSGSGNTIYF.

This rearrangement joins TRBV27 to TRBJ2-1, with D perhaps matching TRBD2 (5 bases). CDR1 MNHEY and CDR2 SMNVEV come from the germline V gene (reference sequence). This CDR3 is 11 amino acids long. Trimming took 8 bases from V and 12 from J, leaving 14 bases between them. Here the CDR3 reads CASDYWIAQFF. In nucleotides, the CDR3 is TGTGCCAGCGACTATTGGATCGCGCAGTTCTTC.

V is TRBV20-1 and J is TRBJ2-7; no definite D call. From germline, CDR1 is DFQATT and CDR2 SNEGSKA (reference sequence). Between the trimmed V and J ends, which lost 2 bases and 6 bases, there was a span of 8 bases. The CDR3 extends over 11 amino acids. DNA for the CDR3: TGCAGTGCTAGAAGGCCCCCCGAGCAGTACTTC. Translating it yields CSARRPPEQYF.

This clone was seen a single time. The V and J genes are TRBV29-1 and TRBJ2-3; a possible D gene is TRBD2 (5 bases). V was cut by 3 bases and J by 2 bases, with 6 bases left in between. The CDR3 loop spans 12 amino acids. Per germline, CDR1 SQVTM and CDR2 ANQGSEA. The DNA for the CDR3 is TGCAGCGTTGAGGACTTCACAGATACGCAGTATTTT. It specifies CSVEDFTDTQYF.

This rearrangement joins TRBV21-1 to TRBJ2-7; the listed D gene, TRBD1, was not tested against the DNA. TRBV21-1 is reported as a pseudogene. This CDR3 has 15 residues. This chain's CDR3 is CASSKPATGGYEQYF. CDR3 DNA: TGTGCCAGCAGCAAACCCGCGACAGGAGGCTACGAGCAGTACTTC.

Only a few counts were recorded for this clone. This probably arose from a read error, given a far larger clone one base away. V usage is TRBV6-1 and J usage is TRBJ2-6; D may be TRBD2 (5 bases). V lost 2 bases to trimming and J lost 0 bases, with 8 bases between them. The CDR3 is 16 amino acids. Germline assignment: CDR1 MNHNS and CDR2 SASEGT. The CDR3 DNA is TGTGCCAGCAGTGAATCGGACTTCTCTGGGGCCAACGTCCTGACTTTC. Its protein product is CASSESDFSGANVLTF.

The chain recombines TRBV2 with TRBJ2-7; D ambiguous. V was pared by 2 bases and J by 7 bases, with 9 bases between. Germline CDR1 SNHLY, CDR2 FYNNEI. The CDR3 loop spans 12 amino acids. The CDR3 sequence: CASSEQDEEQYF. For the CDR3, the DNA is TGTGCCAGCAGTGAACAGGATGAAGAGCAGTACTTC.

The rearrangement links TRBV5-6 to TRBJ2-3; D is possibly TRBD2 (6 bases). CDR1 and CDR2 (germline): SGHDT, YYEEEE. Trimming shortened V by 0 bases and J by 0 bases, and 8 bases separated the two germline ends. The CDR3 runs 15 residues. CDR3 bases: TGTGCCAGCAGCTTGGTTCGGGGGAGCACAGATACGCAGTATTTT. It is translated as CASSLVRGSTDTQYF.

The chain joins TRBV19 to TRBJ1-4; 8 bases map to TRBD1. This CDR3 contains 14 residues. Trimming removed 3 bases from V and 7 bases from J; junction bases left unmatched: 4. CDR1 and CDR2 from the germline V gene are LNHDA and SQIVND (reference sequence). The CDR3 sequence is CASSMDRDREKLFF. DNA of the CDR3: TGTGCCAGTAGTATGGACAGGGATCGTGAAAAACTGTTTTTT. The entire variable domain, with the rest obtained from reference TRBV19 and TRBJ1-4, is as follows: DGGITQSPKYLFRKEGQNVTLSCEQNLNHDAMYWYRQDPGQGLRLIYYSQIVNDFQKGDIAEGYSVSREKKESFPLTVTSAQKNPTAFYLCASSMDRDREKLFFGSGTQLSVL.

This chain uses TRBV27 with TRBJ2-2, with D uncertain. V was pared by 6 bases and J by 0 bases, with 17 bases between. The CDR3 extends over 17 amino acids. CDR1 MNHEY and CDR2 SMNVEV come from the germline V gene (reference sequence). As DNA, the CDR3 is TGTGCCAGCAGAAAAGGGATAGTTTCCGCGAACACCGGGGAGCTGTTTTTT. Its translation: CASRKGIVSANTGELFF.

This chain links TRBV7-2 with TRBJ2-1; D is undetermined. The V end lost 1 base, the J end lost 3 bases, and 7 bases lay between the germline ends. The CDR3 is 14 amino acids. Germline CDR1 is SGHTA and CDR2 is FQGNSA. DNA of the CDR3: TGTGCCAGCAGCTTAGTACCTGGCTACAATGAGCAGTTCTTC. Translating it yields CASSLVPGYNEQFF.

This chain uses TRBV11-1 with TRBJ1-1, with D possibly matching TRBD1 (5 bases). The CDR3 is 15 residues long. In germline, CDR1 is SGHAT, CDR2 FQDESV (reference sequence). Trimming cost V 2 bases and J 6 bases, with 16 bases left between them. The DNA of the CDR3 is TGTGCCAGCAGCTTACGGAGGGCCCTGGGGGCTGAAGCTTTCTTT. Residues: CASSLRRALGAEAFF.

This clone was counted many times. The rearrangement links TRBV19 to TRBJ2-1, with TRBD1 matching 7 bases. The junction had 7 bases not matched to a gene; V was cut back by 4 bases and J by 10 bases. This CDR3 region has 13 residues. Germline loops: CDR1 LNHDA, CDR2 SQIVND (reference sequence). Here the CDR3 reads CASSTITGQEQFF. The CDR3 coding sequence is TGTGCCAGTAGTACTATCACGGGACAGGAGCAGTTCTTC.

As regards this clone: This sample includes further DNA sequences coding for the same CDR3. The chain combines TRBV20-1 with TRBJ1-1; D unresolved. The CDR3 extends over 11 amino acids. CDR1 and CDR2 from the germline V gene are DFQATT and SNEGSKA (reference sequence). V lost 1 base, J lost 2 bases, and 2 bases lay in between. This CDR3 is CSARGNTEAFF. The CDR3 nucleotides are TGCAGTGCTAGAGGAAACACTGAAGCTTTCTTT.

The J gene is TRBJ1-1, the V gene TRBV15; D remains unclear. CDR1 LNHNV and CDR2 YYDKDF come from the germline V gene (reference sequence). The CDR3 spans 15 residues. V was shortened by 0 bases and J by 6 bases, with 14 bases between the two germline ends. CDR3 coding DNA: TGTGCCACCAGCAGAGATACGAACGCGGGAGCTGAAGCTTTCTTT. Amino acids: CATSRDTNAGAEAFF. Full variable domain (remainder filled in from reference TRBV15 and TRBJ1-1): DAMVIQNPRYQVTQFGKPVTLSCSQTLNHNVMYWYQQKSSQAPKLLFHYYDKDFNNEADTPDNFQSRRPNTSFCFLDIRSPGLGDTAMYLCATSRDTNAGAEAFFGQGTRLTVV.

CDR3 sequence (DNA): TGCGCCAGCTCGGCGGGGACTAGCGGCTACGAGCAGTACTTC. Encoded protein: CASSAGTSGYEQYF. J is TRBJ2-7 and V is TRBV5-1; TRBD2 aligns across 11 bases. This CDR3 is 14 amino acids long. V was clipped by 7 bases and J by 3 bases; unmatched bases: 6. The germline V gene has CDR1 SGHRS and CDR2 YFSETQ.

The chain is built from TRBV19 and TRBJ2-5; TRBD1 agrees at 9 bases. J was trimmed by 6 bases and V by 3 bases; bases with no gene match: 5. CDR3 length equals 14 residues. Germline lookup yields CDR1 LNHDA and CDR2 SQIVND (reference sequence). The CDR3 sequence is CASSMGQGIQTQYF. The CDR3 DNA reads as TGTGCCAGTAGTATGGGACAGGGCATACAGACCCAGTACTTC.

The chain couples TRBV7-9 to TRBJ2-7; 7 positions match TRBD2. V was pared by 8 bases and J by 3 bases, with 7 bases of the junction left unmatched. Germline V gives CDR1 SEHNR, CDR2 FQNEAQ (reference sequence). The CDR3 contains 13 residues. CDR3 nucleotide sequence: TGTGCCAGCGACTCTAGCGGAGACTACGAGCAGTACTTC. Protein: CASDSSGDYEQYF.

This clone has only one observation. The DNA for the CDR3 is TGTGCCAGCAGCAAAGGGGGGAACACCGGGGAGCTGTTTTTT. Translation: CASSKGGNTGELFF. This chain joins TRBV9 and TRBJ2-2, with D possibly TRBD1 on 6 matching bases. Between the trimmed V and J ends, which lost 4 bases and 1 base, there was a span of 8 bases. The CDR3 runs to 14 residues. In germline, CDR1 is SGDLS, CDR2 YYNGEE. The complete variable domain, with remaining parts taken from reference TRBV9 and TRBJ2-2, reads DSGVTQTPKHLITATGQRVTLRCSPRSGDLSVYWYQQSLDQGLQFLIQYYNGEERAKGNILERFSAQQFPDLHSELNLSSLELGDSALYFCASSKGGNTGELFFGEGSRLTVL.